One sample yielded the 3 T cell receptor beta chains listed below, sequenced in a study of blood T cell repertoires in COVID-19. This table comes from immunoSEQ multiplex PCR, and its TCRdb copy is limited to in-frame clones, with some not included. The sample holds approximately 270,000 clones, approximately 84% seen once. Material for sequencing was peripheral blood. The receptors derive from a person aged 70 to 79 with COVID-19, enrolled during active disease.

DNA for the CDR3: TGTGCCAGCAGTGTCGCGGGCGGGAGATTTGGGGAGACCCAGTACTTC. This codes for CASSVAGGRFGETQYF. J is TRBJ2-5 and V is TRBV2, with 7 bases identical to TRBD2. After removal of 4 bases from V and 5 bases from J, the junction contained 13 bases not matched to a gene. The CDR3 loop spans 16 amino acids. Germline loops: CDR1 SNHLY, CDR2 FYNNEI.

This rearrangement joins TRBV19 to TRBJ1-3; D might be TRBD1 (5 bases). The CDR3 contains 17 residues. CDR1 is LNHDA and CDR2 is SQIVND in the germline V gene (reference sequence). The ends were cut back, 3 bases at V and 7 bases at J, with 22 bases in the middle. In DNA, the CDR3 is TGTGCCAGTAGTATCCTGCCCGGGCAGGGAGGGAGGAACACCATATATTTT. Its protein product is CASSILPGQGGRNTIYF.

V is TRBV6-6 and J is TRBJ1-6; 7 bases agree with TRBD1. Losses at the gene ends were 10 bases for V and 5 bases for J; bases not matched to a gene: 2. CDR1 is MNHNY and CDR2 is SVGAGI in the germline V gene (reference sequence). The CDR3 totals 12 residues. CDR3 amino acids: CATQGNNSPLHF. The CDR3 nucleotides read TGTGCCACACAGGGGAATAATTCACCCCTCCACTTT.